This T cell receptor beta chain was sequenced during a study of T cell responses to AZD1222 COVID-19 vaccine. Study outcomes and limitations: Donors skewed white British and female; clonal diversity was possibly underestimated.

After removal of 6 bases from V and 5 bases from J, the junction contained 13 bases not matched to a gene. CDR3 size: 16 residues. Germline CDR1 reads SNHLY; CDR2 reads FYNNEI. Regarding this clone: Its target is unknown.

TCRdb keeps only in-frame clones here, not all; method: immunoSEQ multiplex PCR. This table holds 170,000 or so clones, about nine tenths found once. V is TRBV2 and J is TRBJ2-1, with 7 nucleotides matching TRBD1. The input for sequencing was peripheral blood, taken on day 0 of AZD1222 vaccination. This TCR was sampled from an adult in good health. The CDR3: CASRIRGGDKNNEQFF. DNA for the CDR3: TGTGCCAGCAGAATAAGAGGGGGCGATAAGAACAATGAGCAGTTCTTC.